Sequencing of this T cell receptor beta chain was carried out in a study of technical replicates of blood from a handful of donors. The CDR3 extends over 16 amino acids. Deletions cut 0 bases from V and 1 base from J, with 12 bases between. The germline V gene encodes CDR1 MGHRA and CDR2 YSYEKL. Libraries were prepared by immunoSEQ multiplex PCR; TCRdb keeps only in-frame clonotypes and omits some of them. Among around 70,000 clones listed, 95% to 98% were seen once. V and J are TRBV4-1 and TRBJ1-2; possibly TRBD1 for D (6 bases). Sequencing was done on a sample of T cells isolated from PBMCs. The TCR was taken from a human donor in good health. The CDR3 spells CASSQDVGGFNYGYTF. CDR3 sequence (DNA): TGCGCCAGCAGCCAAGATGTTGGGGGCTTTAACTATGGCTACACCTTC.